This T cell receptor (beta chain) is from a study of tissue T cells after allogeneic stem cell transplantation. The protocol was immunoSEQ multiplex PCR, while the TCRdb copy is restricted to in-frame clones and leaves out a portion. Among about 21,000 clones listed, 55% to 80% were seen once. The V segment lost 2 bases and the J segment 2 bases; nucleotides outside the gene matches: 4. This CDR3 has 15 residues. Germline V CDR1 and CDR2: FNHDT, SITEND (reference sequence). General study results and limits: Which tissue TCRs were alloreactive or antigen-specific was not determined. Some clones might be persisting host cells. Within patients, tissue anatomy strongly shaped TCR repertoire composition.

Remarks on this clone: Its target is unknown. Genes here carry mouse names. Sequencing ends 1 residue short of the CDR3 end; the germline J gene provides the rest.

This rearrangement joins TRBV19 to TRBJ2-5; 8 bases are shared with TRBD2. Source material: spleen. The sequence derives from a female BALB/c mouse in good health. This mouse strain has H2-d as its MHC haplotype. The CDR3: CASSMAGGLQDTQYF. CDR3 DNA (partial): TGTGCCAGCAGTATGGCTGGGGGGCTCCAAGACACCCAGTAC.